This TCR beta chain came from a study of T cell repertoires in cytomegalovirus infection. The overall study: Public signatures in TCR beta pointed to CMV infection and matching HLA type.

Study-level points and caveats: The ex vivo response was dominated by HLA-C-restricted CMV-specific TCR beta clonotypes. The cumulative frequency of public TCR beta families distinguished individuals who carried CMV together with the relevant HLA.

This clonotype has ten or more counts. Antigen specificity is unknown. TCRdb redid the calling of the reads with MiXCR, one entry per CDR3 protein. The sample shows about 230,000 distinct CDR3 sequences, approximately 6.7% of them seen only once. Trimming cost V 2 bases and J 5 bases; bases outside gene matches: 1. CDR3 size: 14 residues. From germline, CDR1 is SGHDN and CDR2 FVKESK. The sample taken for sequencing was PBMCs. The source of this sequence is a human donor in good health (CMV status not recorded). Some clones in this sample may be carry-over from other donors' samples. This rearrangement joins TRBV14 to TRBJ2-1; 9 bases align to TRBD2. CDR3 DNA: TGTGCCAGCAGCCAACGACTAGCGGACAATGAGCAGTTCTTC. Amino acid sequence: CASSQRLADNEQFF.